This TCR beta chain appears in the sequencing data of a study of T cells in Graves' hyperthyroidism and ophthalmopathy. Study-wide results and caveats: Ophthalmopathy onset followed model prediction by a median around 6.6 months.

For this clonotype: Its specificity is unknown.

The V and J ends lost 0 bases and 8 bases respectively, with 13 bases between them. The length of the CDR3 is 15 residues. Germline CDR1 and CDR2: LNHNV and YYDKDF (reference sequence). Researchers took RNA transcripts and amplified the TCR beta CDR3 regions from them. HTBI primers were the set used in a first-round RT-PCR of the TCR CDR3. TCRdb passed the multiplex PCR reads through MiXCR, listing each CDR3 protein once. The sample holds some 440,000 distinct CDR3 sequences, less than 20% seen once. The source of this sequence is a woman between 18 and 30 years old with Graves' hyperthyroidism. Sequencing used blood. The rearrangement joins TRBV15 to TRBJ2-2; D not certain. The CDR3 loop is CATSRDSGQLGELFF. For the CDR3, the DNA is TGTGCCACCAGCAGAGATTCCGGCCAGCTGGGGGAGCTGTTTTTT.